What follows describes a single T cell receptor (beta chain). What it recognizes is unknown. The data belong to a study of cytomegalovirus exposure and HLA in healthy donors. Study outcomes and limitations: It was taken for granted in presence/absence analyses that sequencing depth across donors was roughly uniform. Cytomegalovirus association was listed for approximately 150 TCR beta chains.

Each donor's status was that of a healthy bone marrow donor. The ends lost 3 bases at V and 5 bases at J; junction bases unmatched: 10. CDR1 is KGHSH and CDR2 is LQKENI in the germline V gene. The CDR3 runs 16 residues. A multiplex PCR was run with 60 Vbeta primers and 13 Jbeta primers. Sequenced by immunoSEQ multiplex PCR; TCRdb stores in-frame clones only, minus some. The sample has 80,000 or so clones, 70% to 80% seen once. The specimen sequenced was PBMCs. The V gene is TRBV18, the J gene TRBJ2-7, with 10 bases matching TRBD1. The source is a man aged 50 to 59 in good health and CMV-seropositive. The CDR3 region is CASSPLPGQGFHEQYF. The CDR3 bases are TGTGCCAGCTCACCGTTACCGGGACAGGGGTTTCACGAGCAGTACTTC.